This paragraph reports one T cell receptor (beta chain). The data derive from a study of control samples from healthy donors and cancer patients. Clones were sequenced by immunoSEQ multiplex PCR, and TCRdb holds only the in-frame ones, with some missing. The profile shows 95,000 to 150,000 clones, over 80% of them singletons. The sample comprised PBMCs. The sequence was collected from a man at least 80 years old with head and neck cancer.

The CDR3, as DNA: TGTGCCAGCAAACACCCTGGGTATGAAAAACTGTTTTTT. Translation gives CASKHPGYEKLFF. The chain employs TRBV12-3 or TRBV12-4 and TRBJ1-4; D is unresolved. There are 13 residues in the CDR3. Trimming took 7 bases from V and 6 from J, leaving 12 bases between them.